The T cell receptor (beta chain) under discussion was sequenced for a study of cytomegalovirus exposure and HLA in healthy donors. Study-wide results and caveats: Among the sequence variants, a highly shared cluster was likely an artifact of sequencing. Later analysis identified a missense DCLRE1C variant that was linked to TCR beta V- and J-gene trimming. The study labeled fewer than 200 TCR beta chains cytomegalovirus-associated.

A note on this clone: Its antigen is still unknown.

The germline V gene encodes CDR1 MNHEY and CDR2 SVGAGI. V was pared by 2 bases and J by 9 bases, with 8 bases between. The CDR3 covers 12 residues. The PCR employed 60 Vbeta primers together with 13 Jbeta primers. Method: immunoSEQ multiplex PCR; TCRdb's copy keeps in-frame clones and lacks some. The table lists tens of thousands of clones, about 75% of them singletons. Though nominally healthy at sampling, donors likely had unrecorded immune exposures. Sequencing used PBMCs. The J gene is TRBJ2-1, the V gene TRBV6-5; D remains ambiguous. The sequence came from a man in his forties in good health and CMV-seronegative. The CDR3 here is CASSYLPGEQFF. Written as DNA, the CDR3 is TGTGCCAGCAGTTACCTCCCCGGTGAGCAGTTCTTC.